The 10 T cell receptor beta chains below come from one sample, sequenced in a study of T cell responses to AZD1222 COVID-19 vaccine (TCRdb year 2021). What the time point label conveys for this sample: baseline before first vaccination. The library was generated by the immunoSEQ multiplex PCR assay. TCRdb obtained this table from immuneACCESS and retained in-frame rearrangements with V and J assigned. These tables miss some clones; where compared with another copy, unresolved V genes account for less than half of the shortfall, and the remainder is unexplained. Across this sample there are over 150,000 clones, with just over 90% seen only once. Jointly, the top ten make up approximately 3% of the sample. The material sequenced was peripheral blood, taken on day 0 of AZD1222 vaccination. The source is an adult in good health.

This chain joins TRBV5-4 and TRBJ2-2, with TRBD1 as a possible D gene (7 bases). V was trimmed by 3 bases and J by 2 bases, leaving 11 bases between them. This CDR3 contains 15 residues. Germline CDR1 reads SGHNT; CDR2 reads YYREEE (reference sequence). CDR3 amino acids: CASSSRDSNTGELFF. As DNA, the CDR3 is TGTGCCAGCAGCTCGCGGGACAGTAACACCGGGGAGCTGTTTTTT.

CDR3 sequence: CASSRDLSSTDTQYF. The CDR3 bases are TGTGCCAGCAGCCGGGACTTATCTAGCACAGATACGCAGTATTTT. The V call is TRBV27, the J call TRBJ2-3; a weak D match, TRBD2 (6 bases). Trimming removed 6 bases from V and 0 bases from J, with 13 bases in between. The CDR3 consists of 15 residues. Germline CDR1 reads MNHEY; CDR2 reads SMNVEV (reference sequence).

The gene calls are TRBV19 and TRBJ2-1; D is undetermined. This CDR3 has 14 amino acids. Germline assignment: CDR1 LNHDA and CDR2 SQIVND (reference sequence). Deletions cut 3 bases from V and 0 bases from J, with 6 bases between. The CDR3 DNA is TGTGCCAGTAGTATGTCTCACTCCTACAATGAGCAGTTCTTC. Translated, it gives CASSMSHSYNEQFF.

The V call is TRBV3-1 (or the pseudogene TRBV3-2), the J call TRBJ2-7; 10 nucleotides agree with TRBD1. CDR3 length: 15 residues. The germline V gene has CDR1 LGHDT and CDR2 YNNKEL (reference sequence). Trimming removed 4 bases from V and 2 bases from J; junction bases left unmatched: 5. In nucleotides, the CDR3 is TGTGCCAGCAGCCTCCGGGACAGGGGTCCCTACGAGCAGTACTTC. As protein: CASSLRDRGPYEQYF.

V is TRBV19 and J is TRBJ1-2; D is uncertain. CDR1 is LNHDA and CDR2 is SQIVND in the germline V gene (reference sequence). Trimming removed 8 bases at V and 8 bases at J, with 21 bases between. There are 14 residues in the CDR3. CDR3 in amino acids: CASCLGRTCSGYTF. CDR3 coding DNA: TGTGCCAGTTGCCTCGGCAGAACCTGCAGCGGCTACACCTTC.

CDR3 nucleotide sequence: TGTGCCACCAGCTCAGAGTTGGACCTCTACAATGAGCAGTTCTTC. Protein product: CATSSELDLYNEQFF. This chain uses TRBV15 with TRBJ2-1; D gene unclear. CDR1 is LNHNV, CDR2 YYDKDF, per germline (reference sequence). Trimming shortened V by 5 bases and J by 3 bases, and 14 bases separated the two germline ends. The CDR3 length is 15 residues.

In this sample, this clone turned up once. The J gene is TRBJ2-7, the V gene TRBV6-2 or TRBV6-3; the D is unclear. The V and J ends lost 0 bases and 3 bases respectively, with 12 bases between them. The CDR3 consists of 15 residues. Germline CDR1 MNHEY, CDR2 SVGEGT. DNA of the CDR3: TGTGCCAGCAGTTACTCGGTGGGGATGGACTACGAGCAGTACTTC. Translation: CASSYSVGMDYEQYF.

This chain connects TRBV5-6 to TRBJ2-7; D is uncertain. CDR1 is SGHDT and CDR2 is YYEEEE in the germline V gene. This CDR3 has 16 amino acids. V was trimmed by 1 base and J by 1 base, leaving 15 bases between them. CDR3 in amino acids: CASSLLSLGISYEQYF. CDR3 sequence (DNA): TGTGCCAGCAGCTTGCTTTCTCTAGGGATTTCCTACGAGCAGTACTTC. Based on the CDR3 plus reference TRBV5-6 and TRBJ2-7, the full variable domain is DAGVTQSPTHLIKTRGQQVTLRCSPKSGHDTVSWYQQALGQGPQFIFQYYEEEERQRGNFPDRFSGHQFPNYSSELNVNALLLGDSALYLCASSLLSLGISYEQYFGPGTRLTVT.

The V call is TRBV7-9, the J call TRBJ2-1; 10 nucleotides agree with TRBD1. CDR1 SEHNR and CDR2 FQNEAQ come from the germline V gene (reference sequence). V dropped 2 bases and J dropped 4; count of bases not matched to a gene: 8. This CDR3 is built from 17 residues. DNA of the CDR3: TGTGCCAGCAGCTTACTGACAGGGGGCGCCTATTACAATGAGCAGTTCTTC. Its protein is CASSLLTGGAYYNEQFF.

The chain combines TRBV11-2 with TRBJ2-7; D not resolved. In germline, CDR1 is SGHAT, CDR2 FQNNGV. This CDR3 has 11 residues. The V end was cut by 2 bases, the J end by 10 bases, with 9 bases between. CDR3 sequence reads: CASSLWGRQYF. Written as DNA, the CDR3 is TGTGCCAGCAGCTTATGGGGTCGACAGTACTTC.